This is a list of T cell receptor beta chains from one sample in a study of T cell repertoires in cytomegalovirus infection. TCRdb fed the reads into MiXCR, producing one record per CDR3 protein. This sample yields around 450,000 distinct CDR3 sequences, of which approximately 33% are seen a single time; roughly 13% belongs to the top ten. The sample taken for sequencing was PBMCs. The receptor set was obtained from a human donor in good health (CMV status not recorded). Some clones in this sample may be carry-over from other donors' samples. Each CDR3 is given without its conserved first and last residue. The order of the fields is J gene, V gene, CDR3 protein.

j_call: TRBJ2-7
v_call: TRBV7-6
cdr3_aa: ASSLAVGASYEQY

j_call: TRBJ1-1
v_call: TRBV11-2
cdr3_aa: ASSLGTGVMNTEAF

j_call: TRBJ1-4
v_call: TRBV2
cdr3_aa: ASMNLRANEKLF

j_call: TRBJ1-6
v_call: TRBV7-3
cdr3_aa: ASSLTGWNSPLH

j_call: TRBJ1-4
v_call: TRBV7-8
cdr3_aa: ASSLVVRQFGGGEKLF

j_call: TRBJ1-2
v_call: TRBV20-1
cdr3_aa: SARGPDGGYT

j_call: TRBJ1-2
v_call: TRBV20-1
cdr3_aa: SARGTGGGGYT

j_call: TRBJ1-4
v_call: TRBV7-4
cdr3_aa: ASSSGRQANNEKLF

j_call: TRBJ2-2
v_call: TRBV7-8
cdr3_aa: ASRRTEGVPGELF

j_call: TRBJ2-3
v_call: TRBV10-3
cdr3_aa: AIIEWGSGGRRSTDTQY

j_call: TRBJ1-5
v_call: TRBV6-2/TRBV6-3
cdr3_aa: ASSPPADGSNQPQH

j_call: TRBJ2-7
v_call: TRBV7-8
cdr3_aa: ASSLEAGPLLEQY

j_call: TRBJ2-1
v_call: TRBV7-8
cdr3_aa: ASSRRENNEQF

j_call: TRBJ2-1
v_call: TRBV7-8
cdr3_aa: ASSAAGRNEQF

j_call: TRBJ2-1
v_call: TRBV7-2
cdr3_aa: ASSLADRYNEQF

j_call: TRBJ2-1
v_call: TRBV10-3
cdr3_aa: AISYSAEQF

j_call: TRBJ1-1
v_call: TRBV7-2
cdr3_aa: ASLLEGQMPLNTEDF

j_call: TRBJ2-7
v_call: TRBV7-8
cdr3_aa: ASSYGPDGLVN

j_call: TRBJ2-3
v_call: TRBV4-2
cdr3_aa: ASSQDLGAFRKDTQY

j_call: TRBJ2-3
v_call: TRBV7-8
cdr3_aa: ASSSMVGGKTDTQY

j_call: TRBJ2-1
v_call: TRBV11-2
cdr3_aa: ASSLGKAGGTNEQF

j_call: TRBJ2-1
v_call: TRBV19
cdr3_aa: ASSMVAPLPVAGGPGNEQF

j_call: TRBJ2-3
v_call: TRBV6-5
cdr3_aa: ASSYSPEPEGVSTDTQY

j_call: TRBJ1-2
v_call: TRBV19
cdr3_aa: ASIIRENYGYT

j_call: TRBJ2-1
v_call: TRBV4-1
cdr3_aa: ASSQVELAGGLYNEQF

j_call: TRBJ1-6
v_call: TRBV6-1
cdr3_aa: ASGGSSYNSPLH

j_call: TRBJ2-1
v_call: TRBV11-2
cdr3_aa: ASSLGPGSYNAQF

j_call: TRBJ2-1
v_call: TRBV7-2
cdr3_aa: ASSISGVNNEQF

j_call: TRBJ2-3
v_call: TRBV7-2
cdr3_aa: ASSAGLVDTQY

j_call: TRBJ2-1
v_call: TRBV7-2
cdr3_aa: ASSPSAGGGNEQF

j_call: TRBJ1-1
v_call: TRBV7-8
cdr3_aa: ASSLVRERTEAF

j_call: TRBJ2-1
v_call: TRBV6-5
cdr3_aa: ASSSTRRYSYNEQF

j_call: TRBJ1-1
v_call: TRBV2
cdr3_aa: ASSRDSSMNTEAF

j_call: TRBJ2-1
v_call: TRBV4-2
cdr3_aa: ASSPSGQGANNEQF

j_call: TRBJ2-1
v_call: TRBV3-1
cdr3_aa: ASSQDYDRFPF

j_call: TRBJ1-5
v_call: TRBV2
cdr3_aa: ASARREGHGQPQH

j_call: TRBJ2-5
v_call: TRBV7-6
cdr3_aa: ASSLAGLAGVQETQY

j_call: TRBJ1-1
v_call: TRBV27
cdr3_aa: ASSRGQGWKMNTEAF

j_call: TRBJ2-2
v_call: TRBV12-3/TRBV12-4
cdr3_aa: ASSPGTSGGITGELF

j_call: TRBJ1-1
v_call: TRBV7-3
cdr3_aa: ASSSLQGRTEAF

j_call: TRBJ1-2
v_call: TRBV2
cdr3_aa: ASSDGGEIYGYT

j_call: TRBJ1-1
v_call: TRBV11-1
cdr3_aa: ASSLPRQGTEAF

j_call: TRBJ2-7
v_call: TRBV27
cdr3_aa: ASSPAWGTYEQY

j_call: TRBJ1-2
v_call: TRBV29-1
cdr3_aa: SVRVSNYGYT

j_call: TRBJ1-1
v_call: TRBV6-4
cdr3_aa: ASRTELNTEAF

j_call: TRBJ1-6
v_call: TRBV9
cdr3_aa: ASSVAVNSPLH

j_call: TRBJ2-3
v_call: TRBV30
cdr3_aa: AWVHQWGGGGDTQY

j_call: TRBJ2-3
v_call: TRBV4-3
cdr3_aa: ASSPLWSITDTQY

j_call: TRBJ2-2
v_call: TRBV27
cdr3_aa: ASSIGTGYTGELF

j_call: TRBJ2-3
v_call: TRBV27
cdr3_aa: ASISPRAGTTDTQY

j_call: TRBJ1-5
v_call: TRBV6-6
cdr3_aa: ASSYHHRGVYQPQH

j_call: TRBJ2-2
v_call: TRBV7-6
cdr3_aa: ARSLVDWVTYPGELF

j_call: TRBJ2-7
v_call: TRBV7-6
cdr3_aa: ASSYDPGSEQY

j_call: TRBJ2-1
v_call: TRBV2
cdr3_aa: ASSDPSGSSYNEQF